One and the same sample provided the 14 T cell receptor beta chains below, sequenced in a study of vaccination and CD4 T cells after COVID-19. This sample's treatment: roughly ten-day PBMC culture with coronavirus spike peptide pools or control peptides (ViraFEST assay). For these TCRs, the target antigens are not known. Cultured CD4+ T cell DNA underwent sequencing with the Oncomine TCR Beta short-read assay. TCRdb re-called the PCR reads through MiXCR, storing one row per CDR3 protein. The repertoire holds around 13,000 distinct CDR3 sequences, roughly 58% seen once, with more than 8% in the top ten. Sequenced material: CD4+ T cells from blood, cultured in vitro, taken before SARS-CoV-2 vaccination. These receptors all come from a human donor who had recovered from COVID-19.

V usage is TRBV20-1 and J usage is TRBJ2-5; D is unresolved. Germline V gene data show CDR1 as DFQATT and CDR2 as SNEGSKA (reference sequence). Trimming removed 0 bases from V and 7 bases from J, with 9 bases in between. The CDR3 covers 12 residues. CDR3 in amino acids: CSARDGFATQYF. The CDR3, as DNA: TGCAGTGCTAGAGACGGGTTTGCGACCCAGTACTTC.

A few counts support this clonotype. The chain employs TRBV20-1 and TRBJ2-5, with D possibly TRBD2 on 6 matching bases. Germline CDR1 reads DFQATT; CDR2 reads SNEGSKA (reference sequence). The length of the CDR3 is 14 residues. Trimming took off 1 base at V and 2 bases at J, with 11 bases between the two ends. The CDR3 protein is CSARAGVPQETQYF. DNA for the CDR3: TGCAGTGCTAGAGCGGGAGTGCCTCAAGAGACCCAGTACTTC.

The genes are TRBV27 and TRBJ2-2; 7 bases align to TRBD2. The V and J ends lost 7 bases and 2 bases, in that order; junction bases with no gene match: 7. The CDR3 runs 15 residues. Germline V gives CDR1 MNHEY, CDR2 SMNVEV (reference sequence). Written as DNA, the CDR3 is TGTGCCAGCATGAACGGGAGGACTAACACCGGGGAGCTGTTTTTT. This sequence encodes CASMNGRTNTGELFF.

J is TRBJ2-3 and V is TRBV10-3; TRBD1 is a possible D gene (6 bases). CDR1 and CDR2 (germline): ENHRY, SYGVKD. The CDR3 runs 14 residues. The V end lost 8 bases, the J end lost 2 bases, and 14 bases lay between the germline ends. The CDR3 coding sequence is TGTGCCATCGGCCGGGACACTTCCACAGATACGCAGTATTTT. Protein product: CAIGRDTSTDTQYF.

The rearrangement joins TRBV20-1 to TRBJ2-1, with TRBD2 matching 12 bases. CDR3 length: 15 residues. V lost 4 bases and J lost 9; bases outside the gene matches: 10. The germline CDR1 and CDR2 sequences are DFQATT and SNEGSKA (reference sequence). The CDR3 DNA follows: TGCAGTGCTACCCGACTAGCGGGGGTAGTTGCTGAGCAGTTCTTC. Its translation is CSATRLAGVVAEQFF.

The rearrangement uses TRBV2 and TRBJ1-5, with no clear D. The CDR3 has 13 residues. The germline CDR1 and CDR2 sequences are SNHLY and FYNNEI. Trimming removed 8 bases at V and 2 bases at J, with 10 bases between. CDR3 sequence (DNA): TGTGCCAGCCATTCCCAGGGCAATCAGCCCCAGCATTTT. Translating it yields CASHSQGNQPQHF.

There are a few counts of this clonotype. The chain couples TRBV30 to TRBJ2-5; 16 nucleotides line up with TRBD2. This CDR3 has 18 residues. The germline CDR1 and CDR2 sequences are GTSNPN and SVGIG (reference sequence). V lost 3 bases to trimming and J lost 0 bases; unmatched junction nucleotides: 7. The CDR3 DNA sequence: TGTGCCTGGAGCCCCGGGACTAGCGGGGGGGTACACCAAGAGACCCAGTACTTC. Translating it yields CAWSPGTSGGVHQETQYF.

This chain uses TRBV10-3 with TRBJ2-5; D is possibly TRBD1 (6 bases). The CDR3 spans 14 residues. V lost 7 bases, J lost 5 bases, and 17 bases lay in between. Germline V gives CDR1 ENHRY, CDR2 SYGVKD. The CDR3 nucleotides read TGTGCCATCAATCGGGAAGGCCAGGGGGAGACCCAGTACTTC. This gives the protein CAINREGQGETQYF.

The chain links TRBV6-2 or TRBV6-3 to TRBJ2-7; D is tentatively TRBD1 or TRBD2 (5 bases each). There are 12 residues in the CDR3. Germline V lookup: CDR1 MNHEY, CDR2 SVGEGT. V was clipped by 7 bases and J by 2 bases, with 9 bases between them. DNA of the CDR3: TGTGCCAGCAACGAGGGGCCCTACGAGCAGTACTTC. Translation gives CASNEGPYEQYF.

There are a few counts of this clonotype. The chain carries TRBV20-1 and TRBJ1-1, with D tentatively TRBD1 (6 bases). V lost 5 bases, J lost 6 bases, and 19 bases lay in between. Germline V gene data show CDR1 as DFQATT and CDR2 as SNEGSKA (reference sequence). This CDR3 spans 14 amino acids. The CDR3 here is CSAYIRGGVAEAFF. The CDR3 DNA reads as TGCAGTGCTTATATAAGAGGGGGGGTCGCTGAAGCTTTCTTT.

The V call is TRBV7-2, the J call TRBJ2-5; D uncertain. This CDR3 has 12 residues. CDR1 is SGHTA, CDR2 FQGNSA, per germline. V shed 4 bases and J shed 2 bases, with 5 bases lying between them. The CDR3 region is CASSYLQETQYF. CDR3 coding DNA: TGTGCCAGCAGCTATTTGCAAGAGACCCAGTACTTC.

J is TRBJ2-5 and V is TRBV14, with a weak D call TRBD1 (5 bases). This CDR3 is built from 17 residues. Germline-derived CDR1 and CDR2 are SGHDN and FVKESK. V was pared by 0 bases and J by 5 bases, with 19 bases between. Here the CDR3 reads CASSQDGPGSRWETQYF. The CDR3, as DNA: TGTGCCAGCAGCCAAGATGGGCCAGGGTCCAGGTGGGAGACCCAGTACTTC. Filled out from reference TRBV14 and TRBJ2-5, the complete variable domain reads EAGVTQFPSHSVIEKGQTVTLRCDPISGHDNLYWYRRVMGKEIKFLLHFVKESKQDESGMPNNRFLAERTGGTYSTLKVQPAELEDSGVYFCASSQDGPGSRWETQYFGPGTRLLVL.

The J gene is TRBJ2-7, the V gene TRBV6-1; TRBD1 is a possible D gene (6 bases). Germline-derived CDR1 and CDR2 are MNHNS and SASEGT. This CDR3 is 16 amino acids long. V shed 5 bases and J shed 0 bases, with 17 bases lying between them. The CDR3 nucleotides read TGTGCCAGCAGTCGAGGACAGAGGGCAAGCTCCTACGAGCAGTACTTC. This codes for CASSRGQRASSYEQYF.

V usage is TRBV29-1 and J usage is TRBJ2-5, with TRBD2 matching over 13 bases. The germline V gene has CDR1 SQVTM and CDR2 ANQGSEA. Trimming took 4 bases from V and 5 from J; bases not matched to a gene: 7. This CDR3 has 15 residues. CDR3 protein: CSVGGLAGARETQYF. CDR3 DNA sequence: TGCAGCGTTGGTGGACTAGCGGGGGCCCGGGAGACCCAGTACTTC.